These T cell receptor beta chains were read from a single sample in a study of T-cell memory formation after mild COVID-19. TCRdb passed the 5' RACE reads through MiXCR, listing each CDR3 protein once. The sample includes approximately 7,700 distinct CDR3 sequences, roughly a third seen only once; the top ten take roughly 55%. Sample: PBMCs or a T cell subset sorted from them (not recorded which). The receptors stem from an adult woman who had mild COVID-19 (a few samples of this study predate the infection). Cell type and time point are not known. The CDR3 runs from the conserved cysteine through the conserved F or W. A D gene is named only where the DNA matches it firmly. Some rows have no size entry. The others give once, few or many, or a class for an expanded clone.

v_gene: TRBV12-3/TRBV12-4
abundance: NA
d_gene: TRBD1
j_gene: TRBJ2-3
CDR3aa: CASSLSGTGRTDTQYF
CDR3nt: TGTGCCAGCAGTCTCTCCGGGACAGGCCGCACAGATACGCAGTATTTT

v_gene: TRBV7-9
abundance: NA
d_gene: NA
j_gene: TRBJ1-2
CDR3aa: CASSLWQGDGYTF
CDR3nt: TGTGCCAGCAGCTTATGGCAGGGCGATGGCTACACCTTC

v_gene: TRBV29-1
abundance: NA
d_gene: NA
j_gene: TRBJ2-1
CDR3aa: CSVGFMGNEQFF
CDR3nt: TGCAGCGTTGGTTTTATGGGCAATGAGCAGTTCTTC

v_gene: TRBV7-2
abundance: NA
d_gene: NA
j_gene: TRBJ2-3
CDR3aa: CASSLGRSTDTQYF
CDR3nt: TGTGCCAGCAGCTTAGGCCGGAGCACAGATACGCAGTATTTT

v_gene: TRBV3-1
abundance: many
d_gene: TRBD1
j_gene: TRBJ2-1
CDR3aa: CASSLGQGLSNEQFF
CDR3nt: TGTGCCAGCAGCCTGGGACAGGGGCTCAGCAATGAGCAGTTCTTC

v_gene: TRBV7-9
abundance: medium-sized
d_gene: NA
j_gene: TRBJ2-7
CDR3aa: CASSPPGAGTYEQYF
CDR3nt: TGTGCCAGCAGCCCACCGGGGGCCGGAACCTACGAGCAGTACTTC

v_gene: TRBV5-4
abundance: NA
d_gene: TRBD1
j_gene: TRBJ2-7
CDR3aa: CASSLEGQGAKEQYF
CDR3nt: TGTGCCAGCAGCTTGGAAGGACAGGGGGCGAAGGAGCAGTACTTC

v_gene: TRBV5-1
abundance: medium-sized
d_gene: NA
j_gene: TRBJ1-5
CDR3aa: CASSLTGTSDQPQHF
CDR3nt: TGCGCCAGCAGCTTGACCGGGACCAGCGATCAGCCCCAGCATTTT

v_gene: TRBV18
abundance: once
d_gene: NA
j_gene: TRBJ2-7
CDR3aa: CASSPPGRQTYEQYF
CDR3nt: TGTGCCAGCTCACCACCGGGACGGCAGACCTACGAGCAGTACTTC

v_gene: TRBV30
abundance: many
d_gene: NA
j_gene: TRBJ1-1
CDR3aa: CAWSVLGSTEAFF
CDR3nt: TGTGCCTGGAGTGTATTAGGGAGCACTGAAGCTTTCTTT

v_gene: TRBV5-4
abundance: many
d_gene: TRBD2
j_gene: TRBJ2-5
CDR3aa: CASSFRGLAGGETQYF
CDR3nt: TGTGCCAGCAGCTTCCGCGGGCTAGCGGGGGGTGAGACCCAGTACTTC

v_gene: TRBV7-8
abundance: many
d_gene: NA
j_gene: TRBJ1-1
CDR3aa: CASSSGPNTEAFF
CDR3nt: TGTGCCAGCAGCTCCGGGCCAAACACTGAAGCTTTCTTT

v_gene: TRBV7-2
abundance: NA
d_gene: NA
j_gene: TRBJ2-3
CDR3aa: CASSSSDTQYF
CDR3nt: TGTGCCAGCAGCAGCTCAGATACGCAGTATTTT

v_gene: TRBV7-9
abundance: many
d_gene: NA
j_gene: TRBJ2-2
CDR3aa: CASSLGPSDGTGELFF
CDR3nt: TGTGCCAGCAGCTTAGGTCCTAGCGATGGCACCGGGGAGCTGTTTTTT

v_gene: TRBV7-8
abundance: NA
d_gene: NA
j_gene: TRBJ2-3
CDR3aa: CASSSSQGTQYF
CDR3nt: TGTGCCAGCAGCTCCTCACAGGGAACGCAGTATTTT

v_gene: TRBV9
abundance: medium-sized
d_gene: TRBD2
j_gene: TRBJ2-7
CDR3aa: CASSLDGAGRDEQYF
CDR3nt: TGTGCCAGCAGCTTAGACGGGGCAGGGAGGGACGAGCAGTACTTC

v_gene: TRBV29-1
abundance: many
d_gene: NA
j_gene: TRBJ2-7
CDR3aa: CSVEDRGKRPEQYF
CDR3nt: TGCAGCGTTGAAGATCGGGGAAAAAGACCAGAGCAGTACTTC

v_gene: TRBV6-2/TRBV6-3
abundance: many
d_gene: NA
j_gene: TRBJ2-1
CDR3aa: CASSDPGTLSYNEQFF
CDR3nt: TGTGCCAGCAGTGACCCCGGGACGCTCTCCTACAATGAGCAGTTCTTC

v_gene: TRBV29-1
abundance: NA
d_gene: NA
j_gene: TRBJ1-1
CDR3aa: CSVVPGNTEAFF
CDR3nt: TGCAGCGTTGTCCCGGGGAACACTGAAGCTTTCTTT

v_gene: TRBV5-1
abundance: NA
d_gene: TRBD1
j_gene: TRBJ2-1
CDR3aa: CASSLGQGADEQFF
CDR3nt: TGCGCCAGCAGCTTGGGACAGGGGGCAGATGAGCAGTTCTTC

v_gene: TRBV19
abundance: many
d_gene: TRBD2
j_gene: TRBJ2-2
CDR3aa: CASSIAGGGNTGELFF
CDR3nt: TGTGCCAGTAGTATTGCGGGGGGCGGCAACACCGGGGAGCTGTTTTTT

v_gene: TRBV4-3
abundance: many
d_gene: NA
j_gene: TRBJ1-2
CDR3aa: CASSHLGSVSNYGYTF
CDR3nt: TGCGCCAGCAGCCACCTAGGATCCGTTTCTAACTATGGCTACACCTTC

v_gene: TRBV7-3
abundance: many
d_gene: NA
j_gene: TRBJ1-6
CDR3aa: CASSLNGRAGDSSPLHF
CDR3nt: TGTGCCAGCAGCTTGAATGGGAGGGCAGGGGATAGTTCACCCCTCCACTTT

v_gene: TRBV7-2
abundance: NA
d_gene: TRBD1
j_gene: TRBJ1-1
CDR3aa: CASSPQGALNTEAFF
CDR3nt: TGTGCCAGCAGCCCACAGGGGGCCCTGAACACTGAAGCTTTCTTT

v_gene: TRBV7-3
abundance: few
d_gene: NA
j_gene: TRBJ2-3
CDR3aa: CASSSLARSTDTQYF
CDR3nt: TGTGCCAGCAGCTCATTAGCAAGGAGCACAGATACGCAGTATTTT

v_gene: TRBV19
abundance: many
d_gene: TRBD1
j_gene: TRBJ2-1
CDR3aa: CASSTGTGNNEQFF
CDR3nt: TGTGCCAGCTCAACCGGGACAGGGAACAATGAGCAGTTCTTC

v_gene: TRBV3-1
abundance: many
d_gene: NA
j_gene: TRBJ1-1
CDR3aa: CASSPRTGKVKTEAFF
CDR3nt: TGTGCCAGCAGCCCGCGGACGGGAAAGGTAAAGACTGAAGCTTTCTTT

v_gene: TRBV5-1
abundance: medium-sized
d_gene: TRBD2
j_gene: TRBJ2-7
CDR3aa: CASSWGGLAGDEQYF
CDR3nt: TGCGCCAGCAGCTGGGGGGGACTAGCGGGAGATGAGCAGTACTTC

v_gene: TRBV4-1
abundance: many
d_gene: NA
j_gene: TRBJ1-5
CDR3aa: CASSQIRGGGNQPQHF
CDR3nt: TGCGCCAGCAGCCAGATAAGAGGGGGAGGCAATCAGCCCCAGCATTTT

v_gene: TRBV7-9
abundance: medium-sized
d_gene: NA
j_gene: TRBJ2-7
CDR3aa: CASSPGRPYEQYF
CDR3nt: TGTGCCAGCAGCCCAGGACGGCCCTACGAGCAGTACTTC

v_gene: TRBV20-1
abundance: many
d_gene: NA
j_gene: TRBJ2-7
CDR3aa: CSAPRAGRMRYEQYF
CDR3nt: TGCAGTGCTCCCCGGGCCGGACGAATGAGATACGAGCAGTACTTC

v_gene: TRBV7-3
abundance: NA
d_gene: NA
j_gene: TRBJ2-1
CDR3aa: CASSSQGDNEQFF
CDR3nt: TGTGCCAGCAGTTCCCAGGGTGACAATGAGCAGTTCTTC

v_gene: TRBV7-2
abundance: few
d_gene: TRBD2
j_gene: TRBJ2-5
CDR3aa: CASSSGGAPETQYF
CDR3nt: TGTGCCAGCAGCTCCGGGGGGGCCCCAGAGACCCAGTACTTC

v_gene: TRBV6-2/TRBV6-3
abundance: many
d_gene: TRBD2
j_gene: TRBJ2-3
CDR3aa: CASSQGLASLSGTDTQYF
CDR3nt: TGTGCCAGCAGCCAGGGACTAGCGAGCCTCTCCGGCACAGATACGCAGTATTTT

v_gene: TRBV24-1
abundance: many
d_gene: NA
j_gene: TRBJ2-1
CDR3aa: CATSDDGVTYNEQFF
CDR3nt: TGTGCCACCAGTGATGACGGGGTGACCTACAATGAGCAGTTCTTC